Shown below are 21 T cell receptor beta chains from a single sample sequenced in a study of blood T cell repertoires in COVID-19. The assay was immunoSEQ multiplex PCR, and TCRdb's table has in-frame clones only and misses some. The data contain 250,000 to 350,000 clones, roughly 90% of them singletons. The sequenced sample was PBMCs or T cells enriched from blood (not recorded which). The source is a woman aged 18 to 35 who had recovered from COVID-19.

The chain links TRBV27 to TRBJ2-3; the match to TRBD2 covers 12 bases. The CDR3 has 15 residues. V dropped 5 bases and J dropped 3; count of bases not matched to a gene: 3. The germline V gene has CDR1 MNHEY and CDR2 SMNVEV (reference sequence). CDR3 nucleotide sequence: TGTGCCAGCAGTGCGCTAGCGGGAGGGACAGATACGCAGTATTTT. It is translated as CASSALAGGTDTQYF.

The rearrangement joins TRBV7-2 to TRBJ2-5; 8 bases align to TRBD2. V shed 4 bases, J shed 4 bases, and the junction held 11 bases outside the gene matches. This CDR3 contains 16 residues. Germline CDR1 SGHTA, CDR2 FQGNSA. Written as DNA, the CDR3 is TGTGCCAGCAGCTCTGCTTCGGGGGGGTCCGCAGAGACCCAGTACTTC. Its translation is CASSSASGGSAETQYF.

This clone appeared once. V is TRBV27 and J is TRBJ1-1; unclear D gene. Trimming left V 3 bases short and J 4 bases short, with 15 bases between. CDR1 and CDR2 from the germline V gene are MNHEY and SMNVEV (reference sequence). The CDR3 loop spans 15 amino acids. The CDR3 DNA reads TGTGCCAGCAGTTTGGAGCGGCATGATGCCACTGAAGCTTTCTTT. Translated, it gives CASSLERHDATEAFF.

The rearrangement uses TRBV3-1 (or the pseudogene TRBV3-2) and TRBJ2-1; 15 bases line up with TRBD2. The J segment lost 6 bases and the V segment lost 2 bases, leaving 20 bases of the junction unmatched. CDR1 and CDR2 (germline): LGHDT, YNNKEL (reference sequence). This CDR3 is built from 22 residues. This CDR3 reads CASSQRPGTSGRPRRIRNEQFF. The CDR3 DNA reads TGTGCCAGCAGCCAAAGGCCCGGGACTAGCGGGAGGCCCAGAAGGATACGCAATGAGCAGTTCTTC.

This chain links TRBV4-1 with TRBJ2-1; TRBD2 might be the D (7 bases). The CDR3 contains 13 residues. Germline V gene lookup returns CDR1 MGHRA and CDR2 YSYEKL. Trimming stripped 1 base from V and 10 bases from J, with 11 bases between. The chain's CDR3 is CASSQARGGEQFF. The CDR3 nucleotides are TGCGCCAGCAGCCAAGCCAGGGGAGGGGAGCAGTTCTTC.

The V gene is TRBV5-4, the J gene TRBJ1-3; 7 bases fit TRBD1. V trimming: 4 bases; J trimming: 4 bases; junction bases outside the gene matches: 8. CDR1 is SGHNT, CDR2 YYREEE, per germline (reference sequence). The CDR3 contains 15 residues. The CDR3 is CASSPTGSPGNTIYF. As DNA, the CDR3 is TGTGCCAGCAGCCCGACAGGGTCGCCAGGAAACACCATATATTTT.

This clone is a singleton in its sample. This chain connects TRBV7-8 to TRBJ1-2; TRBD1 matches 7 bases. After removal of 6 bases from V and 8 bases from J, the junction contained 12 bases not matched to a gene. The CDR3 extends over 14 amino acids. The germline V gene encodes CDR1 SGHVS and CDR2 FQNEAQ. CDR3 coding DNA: TGTGCCAGCAGGGTAGGGACAGCTGGGGAAGGCTACACCTTC. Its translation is CASRVGTAGEGYTF.

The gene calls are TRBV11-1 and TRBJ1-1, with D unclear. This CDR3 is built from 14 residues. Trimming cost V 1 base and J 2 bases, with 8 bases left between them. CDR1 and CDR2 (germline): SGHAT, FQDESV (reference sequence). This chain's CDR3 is CASSLGRFNTEAFF. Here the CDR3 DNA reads TGTGCCAGCAGCTTAGGGCGGTTCAACACTGAAGCTTTCTTT.

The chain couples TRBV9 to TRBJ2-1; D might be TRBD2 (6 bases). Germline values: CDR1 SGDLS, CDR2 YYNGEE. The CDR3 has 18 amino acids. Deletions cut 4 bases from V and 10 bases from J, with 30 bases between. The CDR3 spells CASSLSQRLAEGRGEQFF. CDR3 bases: TGTGCCAGCAGCCTGAGCCAGCGTTTAGCGGAAGGACGGGGGGAGCAGTTCTTC.

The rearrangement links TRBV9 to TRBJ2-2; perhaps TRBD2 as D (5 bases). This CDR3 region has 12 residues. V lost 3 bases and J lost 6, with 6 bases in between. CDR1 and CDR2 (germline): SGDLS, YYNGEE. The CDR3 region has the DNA TGTGCCAGCAGCGCCGGGGCCGGGGAGCTGTTTTTT. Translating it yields CASSAGAGELFF.

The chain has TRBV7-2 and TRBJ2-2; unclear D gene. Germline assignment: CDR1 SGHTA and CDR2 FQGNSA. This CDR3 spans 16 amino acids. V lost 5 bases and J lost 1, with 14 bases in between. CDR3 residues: CASSPRSSVNTGELFF. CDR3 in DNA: TGTGCCAGCAGCCCGCGGTCCAGCGTGAACACCGGGGAGCTGTTTTTT.

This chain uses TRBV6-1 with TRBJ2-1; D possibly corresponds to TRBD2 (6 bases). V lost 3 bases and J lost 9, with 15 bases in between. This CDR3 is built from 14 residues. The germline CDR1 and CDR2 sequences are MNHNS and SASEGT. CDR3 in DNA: TGTGCCAGCAGTGATGGACTAAGTAGTCGTGAGCAGTTCTTC. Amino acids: CASSDGLSSREQFF.

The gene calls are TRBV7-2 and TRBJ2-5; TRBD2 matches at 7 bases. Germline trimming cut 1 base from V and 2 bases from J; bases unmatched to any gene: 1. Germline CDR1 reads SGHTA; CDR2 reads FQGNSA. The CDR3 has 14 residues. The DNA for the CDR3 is TGTGCCAGCAGCTTAGGCGGGGGACAAGAGACCCAGTACTTC. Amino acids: CASSLGGGQETQYF. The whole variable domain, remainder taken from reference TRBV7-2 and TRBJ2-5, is GAGVSQSPSNKVTEKGKDVELRCDPISGHTALYWYRQSLGQGLEFLIYFQGNSAPDKSGLPSDRFSAERTGGSVSTLTIQRTQQEDSAVYLCASSLGGGQETQYFGPGTRLLVL.

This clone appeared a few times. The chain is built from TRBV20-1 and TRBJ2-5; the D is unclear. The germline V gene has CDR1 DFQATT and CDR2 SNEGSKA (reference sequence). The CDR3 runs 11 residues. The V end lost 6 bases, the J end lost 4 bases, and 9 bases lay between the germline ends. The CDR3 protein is CSAQSGETQYF. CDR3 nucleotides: TGCAGTGCCCAATCGGGAGAGACCCAGTACTTC.

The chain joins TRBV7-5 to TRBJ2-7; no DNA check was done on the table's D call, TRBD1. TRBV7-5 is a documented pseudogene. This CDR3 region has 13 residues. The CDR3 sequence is CARSPRQGDEQYF. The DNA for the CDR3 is TGTGCCAGAAGCCCCCGACAGGGGGACGAGCAGTACTTC.

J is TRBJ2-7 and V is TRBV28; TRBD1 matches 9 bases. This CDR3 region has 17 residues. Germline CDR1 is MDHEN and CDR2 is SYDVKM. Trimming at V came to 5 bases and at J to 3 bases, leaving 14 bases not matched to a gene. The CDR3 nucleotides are TGTGCCAGCAGTCCCTTATACCGGGACAGGGATGACTACGAGCAGTACTTC. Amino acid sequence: CASSPLYRDRDDYEQYF.

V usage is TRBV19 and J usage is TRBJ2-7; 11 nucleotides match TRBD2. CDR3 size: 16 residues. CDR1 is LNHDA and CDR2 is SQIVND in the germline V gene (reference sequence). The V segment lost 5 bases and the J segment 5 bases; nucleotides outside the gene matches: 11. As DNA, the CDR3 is TGTGCCAGTAGTGCCGTTCCCGGGACTAGCGGAGACGAGCAGTACTTC. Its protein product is CASSAVPGTSGDEQYF.

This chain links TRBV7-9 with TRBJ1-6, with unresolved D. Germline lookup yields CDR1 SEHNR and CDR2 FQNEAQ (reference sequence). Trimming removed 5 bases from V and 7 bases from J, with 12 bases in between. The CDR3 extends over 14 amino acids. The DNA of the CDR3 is TGTGCCAGCAGCACCGGAGTCCCGAATTCACCCCTCCACTTT. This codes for CASSTGVPNSPLHF.

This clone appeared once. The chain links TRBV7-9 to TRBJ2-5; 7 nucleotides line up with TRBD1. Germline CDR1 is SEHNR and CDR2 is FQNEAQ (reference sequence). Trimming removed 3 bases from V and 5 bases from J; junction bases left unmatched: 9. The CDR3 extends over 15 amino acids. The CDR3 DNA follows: TGTGCCAGCAGCTTGGAACAGGGGTTTTACGAGACCCAGTACTTC. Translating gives CASSLEQGFYETQYF.

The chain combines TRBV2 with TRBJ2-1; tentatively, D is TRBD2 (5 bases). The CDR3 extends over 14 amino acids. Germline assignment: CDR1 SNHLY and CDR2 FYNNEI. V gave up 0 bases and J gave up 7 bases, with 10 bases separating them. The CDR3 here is CASSEAWGENEQFF. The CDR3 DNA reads TGTGCCAGCAGTGAAGCGTGGGGAGAAAATGAGCAGTTCTTC.

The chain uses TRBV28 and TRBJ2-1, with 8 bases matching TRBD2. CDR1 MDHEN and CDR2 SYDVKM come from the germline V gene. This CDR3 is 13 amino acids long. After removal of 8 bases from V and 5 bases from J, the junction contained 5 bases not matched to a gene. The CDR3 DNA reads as TGTGCCAGCTCGGGAGGGGGGAACAATGAGCAGTTCTTC. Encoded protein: CASSGGGNNEQFF.